This paragraph covers one T cell receptor (beta chain) sequence. No antigen is known for it. Trimming stripped 2 bases from V and 5 bases from J, with 24 bases between. CDR1 is MGHRA, CDR2 YSYEKL, per germline. The CDR3 spans 19 residues. As to treatment: approximately 18 received Ad26.COV2.S at low or high dose, single or two shots; about five received placebo; per-sample allocation not given. Repertoires come from day 63 after the first vaccine or placebo injection. An Ad26 vector expressing Wuhan-strain SARS-CoV-2 spike constituted the vaccine. TCRdb's copy holds only in-frame clones and misses some; the assay was immunoSEQ multiplex PCR. The sample has around 270,000 clones; around 88% are singletons. This specimen comes from a study of Ad26.COV2.S vaccination and SARS-CoV-2 variants. Overall study context: COV1001, an Ad26.COV2.S trial, supplied this vaccine-arm donor. In the study, Ad26.COV2.S was injected intramuscularly once, or twice 56 days apart.

Study-wide results and limits: Breadth measured for non-spike TCRs was similar across vaccine and placebo recipients.

The chain has TRBV4-1 and TRBJ2-2; possible D gene TRBD1, 5 bases. This receptor was identified in a person aged 18-60 years who received the Ad26.COV2.S COVID-19 vaccine or a placebo. Material: peripheral blood, obtained in a trial of Ad26.COV2.S vaccine versus placebo. CDR3 in amino acids: CASSQFPMAQGGNTGELFF. The CDR3 region has the DNA TGCGCCAGCAGCCAATTCCCGATGGCCCAGGGCGGTAATACCGGGGAGCTGTTTTTT.